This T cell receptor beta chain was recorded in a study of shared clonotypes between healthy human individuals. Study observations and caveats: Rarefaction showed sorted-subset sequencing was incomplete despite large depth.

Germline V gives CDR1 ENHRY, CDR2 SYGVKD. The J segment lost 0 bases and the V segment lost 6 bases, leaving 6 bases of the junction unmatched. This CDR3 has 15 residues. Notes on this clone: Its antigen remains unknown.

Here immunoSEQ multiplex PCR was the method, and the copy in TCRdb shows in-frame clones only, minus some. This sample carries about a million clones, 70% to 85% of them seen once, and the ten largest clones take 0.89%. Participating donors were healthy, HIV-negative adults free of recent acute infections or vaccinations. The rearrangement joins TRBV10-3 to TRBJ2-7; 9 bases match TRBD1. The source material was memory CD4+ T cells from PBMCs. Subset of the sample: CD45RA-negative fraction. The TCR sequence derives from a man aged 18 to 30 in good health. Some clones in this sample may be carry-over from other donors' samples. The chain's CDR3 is CAIRSPGQGSYEQYF. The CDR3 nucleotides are TGTGCCATCAGGTCTCCGGGACAGGGCTCCTACGAGCAGTACTTC.